This T cell receptor (beta chain) was profiled in a study of vaccination effects on CD4 cells after COVID-19. General study results and limits: Long after vaccination, the clones induced by infection and by vaccine shrank markedly in size. No early post-infection timepoints were available in the study, which also included few convalescent patients.

Before sequencing took place, the ViraFEST assay used viral peptide pools to expand antigen-specific CD4+ T cells. Researchers isolated CD4+ T cells once less than twelve days of culture had elapsed. Nobody among the vaccine recipients had prior SARS-CoV-2 infection (nucleocapsid antibodies were negative). Repertoires were generated with immunoSEQ multiplex PCR, while TCRdb's copy carries only in-frame clones and drops some. The table includes 40,000 to 45,000 clones, over 60% detected once. The CDR3 extends over 15 amino acids. CDR1 and CDR2 from the germline V gene are LNHDA and SQIVND (reference sequence). V was trimmed by 2 bases and J by 6 bases, leaving 11 bases between them. For this clone: Its antigen is not known.

The V call is TRBV19, the J call TRBJ1-6; no reliable D call. The TCR sequence derives from a human donor who received a COVID-19 vaccine. The specimen was CD4+ T cells from PBMCs cultured with HCoV-NL63 spike peptides, collected before COVID-19 vaccination. The CDR3 coding sequence is TGTGCCAGTAGTATAAAGCCCAGTGGTAATTCACCCCTCCACTTT. Amino acid sequence: CASSIKPSGNSPLHF.